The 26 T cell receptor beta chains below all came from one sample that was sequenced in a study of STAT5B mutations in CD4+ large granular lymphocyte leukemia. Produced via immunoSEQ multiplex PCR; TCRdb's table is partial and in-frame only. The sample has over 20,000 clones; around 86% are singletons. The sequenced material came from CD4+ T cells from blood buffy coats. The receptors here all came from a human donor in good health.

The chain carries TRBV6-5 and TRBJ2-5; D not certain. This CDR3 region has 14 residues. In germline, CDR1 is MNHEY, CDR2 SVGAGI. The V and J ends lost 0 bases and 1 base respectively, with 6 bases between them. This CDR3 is CASSYSDTQETQYF. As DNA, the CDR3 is TGTGCCAGCAGTTACTCAGACACCCAAGAGACCCAGTACTTC.

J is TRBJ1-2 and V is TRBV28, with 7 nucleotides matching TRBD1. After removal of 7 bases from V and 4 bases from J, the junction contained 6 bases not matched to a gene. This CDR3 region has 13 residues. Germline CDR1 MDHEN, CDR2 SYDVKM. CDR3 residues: CASKGDSGYGYTF. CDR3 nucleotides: TGTGCCAGCAAGGGGGACAGTGGCTATGGCTACACCTTC.

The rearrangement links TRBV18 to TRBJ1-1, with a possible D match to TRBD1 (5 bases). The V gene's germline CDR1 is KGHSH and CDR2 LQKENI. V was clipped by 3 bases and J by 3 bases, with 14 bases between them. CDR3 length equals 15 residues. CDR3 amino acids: CASSPKWGPDTEAFF. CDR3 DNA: TGTGCCAGCTCACCTAAATGGGGCCCGGACACTGAAGCTTTCTTT. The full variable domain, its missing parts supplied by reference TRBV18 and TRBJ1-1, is NAGVMQNPRHLVRRRGQEARLRCSPMKGHSHVYWYRQLPEEGLKFMVYLQKENIIDESGMPKERFSAEFPKEGPSILRIQQVVRGDSAAYFCASSPKWGPDTEAFFGQGTRLTVV.

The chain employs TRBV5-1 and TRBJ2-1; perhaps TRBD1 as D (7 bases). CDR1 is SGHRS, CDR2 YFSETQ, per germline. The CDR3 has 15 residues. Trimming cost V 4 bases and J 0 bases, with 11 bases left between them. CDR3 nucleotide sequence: TGCGCCAGCAGCCAGGGGGGCGGCTCCTACAATGAGCAGTTCTTC. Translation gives CASSQGGGSYNEQFF.

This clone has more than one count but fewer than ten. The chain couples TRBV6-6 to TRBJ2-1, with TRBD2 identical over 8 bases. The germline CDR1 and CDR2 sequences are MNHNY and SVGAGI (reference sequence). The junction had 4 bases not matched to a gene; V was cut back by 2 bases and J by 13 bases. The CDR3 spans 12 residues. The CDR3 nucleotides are TGTGCCAGCAGTTACACTAGCGGCGCTCAGTTCTTC. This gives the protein CASSYTSGAQFF.

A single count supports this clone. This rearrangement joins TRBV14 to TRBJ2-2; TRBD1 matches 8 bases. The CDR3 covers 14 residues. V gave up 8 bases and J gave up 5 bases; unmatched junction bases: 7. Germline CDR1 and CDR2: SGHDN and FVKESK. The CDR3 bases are TGTGCCAGCCGGACAGGGCGAGGGACCGGGGAGCTGTTTTTT. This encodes CASRTGRGTGELFF. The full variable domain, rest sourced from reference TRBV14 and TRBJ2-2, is EAGVTQFPSHSVIEKGQTVTLRCDPISGHDNLYWYRRVMGKEIKFLLHFVKESKQDESGMPNNRFLAERTGGTYSTLKVQPAELEDSGVYFCASRTGRGTGELFFGEGSRLTVL.

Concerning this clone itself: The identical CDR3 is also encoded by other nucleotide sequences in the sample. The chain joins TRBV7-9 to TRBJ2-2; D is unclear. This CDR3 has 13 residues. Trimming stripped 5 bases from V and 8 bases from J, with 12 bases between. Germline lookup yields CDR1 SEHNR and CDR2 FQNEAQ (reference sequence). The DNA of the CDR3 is TGTGCCAGCAGCCTCCTCCATCCGGGGGAGCTGTTTTTT. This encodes CASSLLHPGELFF.

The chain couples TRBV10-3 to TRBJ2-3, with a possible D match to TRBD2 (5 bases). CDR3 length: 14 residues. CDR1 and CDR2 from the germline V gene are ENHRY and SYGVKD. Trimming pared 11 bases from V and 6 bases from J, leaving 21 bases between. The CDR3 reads CAASGLGVPDTQYF. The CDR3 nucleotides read TGTGCCGCCTCCGGACTGGGAGTCCCCGATACGCAGTATTTT.

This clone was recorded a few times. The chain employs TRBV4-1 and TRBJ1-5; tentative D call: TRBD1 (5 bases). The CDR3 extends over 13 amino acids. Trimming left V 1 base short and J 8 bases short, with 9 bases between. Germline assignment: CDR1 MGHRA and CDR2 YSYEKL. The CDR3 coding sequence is TGCGCCAGCAGCCAAGTAGGGGTTGAGCCCCAGCATTTT. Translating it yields CASSQVGVEPQHF.

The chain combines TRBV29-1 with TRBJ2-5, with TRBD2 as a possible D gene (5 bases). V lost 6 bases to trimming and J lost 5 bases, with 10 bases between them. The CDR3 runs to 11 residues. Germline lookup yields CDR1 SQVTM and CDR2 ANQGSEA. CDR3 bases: TGCAGCGTCCGGGATGTGGAGACCCAGTACTTC. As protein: CSVRDVETQYF.

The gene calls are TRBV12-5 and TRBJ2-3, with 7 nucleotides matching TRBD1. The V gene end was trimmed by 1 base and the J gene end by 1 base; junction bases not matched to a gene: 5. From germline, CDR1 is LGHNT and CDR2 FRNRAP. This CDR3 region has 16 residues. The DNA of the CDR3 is TGTGCTAGTGGTTTGGGCGGACAGGTGCGCACAGATACGCAGTATTTT. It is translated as CASGLGGQVRTDTQYF.

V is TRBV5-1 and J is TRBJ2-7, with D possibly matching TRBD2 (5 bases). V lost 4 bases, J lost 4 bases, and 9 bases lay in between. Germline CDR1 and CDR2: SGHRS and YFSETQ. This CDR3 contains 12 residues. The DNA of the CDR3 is TGCGCCAGCAGCCGGGATTCTTACGAGCAGTACTTC. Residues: CASSRDSYEQYF.

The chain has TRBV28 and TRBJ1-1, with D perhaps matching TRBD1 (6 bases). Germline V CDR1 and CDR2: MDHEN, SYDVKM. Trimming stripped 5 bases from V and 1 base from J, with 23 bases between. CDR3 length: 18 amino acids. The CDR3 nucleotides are TGTGCCAGCAGTGCCCTATGGGGGGCTGCCGAGGAGAACACTGAAGCTTTCTTT. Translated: CASSALWGAAEENTEAFF.

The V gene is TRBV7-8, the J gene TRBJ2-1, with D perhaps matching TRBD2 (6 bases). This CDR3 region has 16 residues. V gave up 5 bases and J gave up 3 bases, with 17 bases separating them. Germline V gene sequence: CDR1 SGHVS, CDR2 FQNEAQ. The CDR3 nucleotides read TGTGCCAGCAGCGCGTACCGGGACGGGGGCTACAATGAGCAGTTCTTC. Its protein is CASSAYRDGGYNEQFF.

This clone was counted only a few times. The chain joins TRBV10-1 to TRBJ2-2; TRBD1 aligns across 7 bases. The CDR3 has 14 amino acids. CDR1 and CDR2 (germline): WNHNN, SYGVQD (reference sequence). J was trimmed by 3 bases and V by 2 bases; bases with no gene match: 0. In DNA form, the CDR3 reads TGCGCCAGCAGTGAGACAGGGGACACCGGGGAGCTGTTTTTT. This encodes CASSETGDTGELFF.

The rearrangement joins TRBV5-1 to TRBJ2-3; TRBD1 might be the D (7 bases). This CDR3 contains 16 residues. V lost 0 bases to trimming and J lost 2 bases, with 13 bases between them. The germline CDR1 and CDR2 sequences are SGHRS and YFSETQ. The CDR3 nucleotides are TGCGCCAGCAGCTTGGGCGCCAGGGGGGACACAGATACGCAGTATTTT. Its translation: CASSLGARGDTDTQYF.

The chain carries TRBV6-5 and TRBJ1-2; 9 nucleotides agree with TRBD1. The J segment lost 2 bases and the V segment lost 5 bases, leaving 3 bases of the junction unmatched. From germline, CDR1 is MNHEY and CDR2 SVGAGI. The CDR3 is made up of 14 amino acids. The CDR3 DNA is TGTGCCAGCAGTGACGGACAGGGGAACTATGGCTACACCTTC. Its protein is CASSDGQGNYGYTF.

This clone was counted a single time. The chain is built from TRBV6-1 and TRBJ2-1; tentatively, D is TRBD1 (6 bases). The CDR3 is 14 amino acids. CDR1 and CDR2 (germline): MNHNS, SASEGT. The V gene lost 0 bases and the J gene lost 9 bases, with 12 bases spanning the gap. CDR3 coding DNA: TGTGCCAGCAGTGAAGCGCTTCGACAGGTTGAGCAGTTCTTC. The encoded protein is CASSEALRQVEQFF.

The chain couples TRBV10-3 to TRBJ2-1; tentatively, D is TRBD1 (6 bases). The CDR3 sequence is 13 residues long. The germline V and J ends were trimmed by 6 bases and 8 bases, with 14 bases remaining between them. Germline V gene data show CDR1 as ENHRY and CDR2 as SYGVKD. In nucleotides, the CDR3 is TGTGCCATCAGACAGGGCGAGGGGGATGAGCAGTTCTTC. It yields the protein CAIRQGEGDEQFF.

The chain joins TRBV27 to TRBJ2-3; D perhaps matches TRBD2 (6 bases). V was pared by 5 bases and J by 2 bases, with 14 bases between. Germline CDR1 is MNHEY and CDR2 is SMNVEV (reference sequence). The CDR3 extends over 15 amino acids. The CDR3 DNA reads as TGTGCCAGCAGTATTCCGGGAGCCCCCACAGATACGCAGTATTTT. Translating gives CASSIPGAPTDTQYF.

CDR3 region: CASSEPGGGATDTQYF. The DNA for the CDR3 is TGCGCCAGCAGCGAACCGGGCGGGGGGGCTACAGATACGCAGTATTTT. The rearrangement joins TRBV5-1 to TRBJ2-3; 9 bases match TRBD2. V gave up 4 bases and J gave up 3 bases; unmatched junction bases: 9. Germline assignment: CDR1 SGHRS and CDR2 YFSETQ. The CDR3 has 16 residues.

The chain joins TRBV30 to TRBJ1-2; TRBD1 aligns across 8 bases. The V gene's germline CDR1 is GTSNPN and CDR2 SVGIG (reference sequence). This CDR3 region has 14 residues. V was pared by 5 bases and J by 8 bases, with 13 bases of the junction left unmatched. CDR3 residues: CAWAPVGQGRGYTF. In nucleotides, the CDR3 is TGTGCCTGGGCTCCAGTCGGACAGGGTCGCGGCTACACCTTC.

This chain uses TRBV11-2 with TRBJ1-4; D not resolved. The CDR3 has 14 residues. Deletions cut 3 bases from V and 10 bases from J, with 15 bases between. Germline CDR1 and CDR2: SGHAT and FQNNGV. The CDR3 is CASSFGSNIRKLFF. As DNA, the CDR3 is TGTGCCAGCAGCTTTGGGTCAAATATCCGAAAACTGTTTTTT.

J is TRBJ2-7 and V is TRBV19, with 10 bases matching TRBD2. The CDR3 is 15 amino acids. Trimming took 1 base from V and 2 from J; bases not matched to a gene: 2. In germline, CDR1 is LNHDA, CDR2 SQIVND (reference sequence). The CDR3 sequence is CASSIGLAGAYEQYF. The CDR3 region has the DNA TGTGCCAGTAGTATAGGGCTAGCGGGAGCCTACGAGCAGTACTTC.

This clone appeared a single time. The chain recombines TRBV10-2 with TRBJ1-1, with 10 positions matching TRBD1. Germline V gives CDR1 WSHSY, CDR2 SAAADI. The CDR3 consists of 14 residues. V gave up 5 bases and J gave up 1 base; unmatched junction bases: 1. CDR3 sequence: CASSRTGGNTEAFF. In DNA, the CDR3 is TGCGCCAGCAGTCGGACAGGGGGGAACACTGAAGCTTTCTTT.

The CDR3 bases are TGTGCCAGCAGCCAAGCGGTGGTCCAAACCCAAGAGACCCAGTACTTC. This sequence encodes CASSQAVVQTQETQYF. The V gene is TRBV7-9, the J gene TRBJ2-5; the D gene is possibly TRBD2 (5 bases). Germline V CDR1 and CDR2: SEHNR, FQNEAQ (reference sequence). The CDR3 covers 16 residues. Trimming took 5 bases from V and 1 from J, leaving 17 bases between them.